This TCR beta chain was sequenced in a study of vaccination and CD4 T cells after COVID-19. In the study overall: Sampling post-COVID took place a median approximately 100 days after diagnosis (range 35 to 161). Study-wide results and caveats: A relatively small number of convalescent patients were studied, and no early post-infection timepoints were included.

In the case of this clonotype: Its antigen is unknown.

Noted time point: late sampling 161 to 241 days after vaccination in a few convalescent patients. V was pared by 5 bases and J by 4 bases, with 8 bases of the junction left unmatched. This CDR3 has 15 amino acids. The germline gives CDR1 SEHNR, CDR2 FQNEAQ (reference sequence). In TCRdb, the PCR reads were re-called with MiXCR into one record per CDR3 protein. The sample contains some 40,000 distinct CDR3 sequences, more than 30% of which appear only once. The sequences come from CD4+ T cells from blood, collected about 7 months after SARS-CoV-2 vaccination. This rearrangement joins TRBV7-9 to TRBJ1-2; the match to TRBD1 covers 9 bases. The receptor comes from a human donor who had recovered from COVID-19. The CDR3 DNA is TGTGCCAGCAGCCACGGGACAGGGTGGAGCTATGGCTACACCTTC. The encoded protein is CASSHGTGWSYGYTF.